This T cell receptor beta chain emerged from a study of T cell changes during pregnancy in multiple sclerosis. Using immunoSEQ multiplex PCR, the repertoire was profiled, and TCRdb retains in-frame clones only, with some absent. The repertoire holds 15,000 to 17,000 clones, with roughly four fifths as singletons. This clone was counted between two and nine times. In germline, CDR1 is MNHEY, CDR2 SMNVEV (reference sequence). Between the trimmed V and J ends, which lost 5 bases and 6 bases, there was a span of 8 bases. This CDR3 contains 12 residues. This TCR was sampled from a female donor in good health, enrolled as a control in a pregnancy study. The V gene is TRBV27, the J gene TRBJ1-5, with D maybe TRBD1 (5 bases). The input for sequencing was CD8+ T cells from peripheral blood mononuclear cells, taken after pregnancy. In DNA, the CDR3 is TGTGCCAGCAGTCCAACAGGTCAGCCCCAGCATTTT. Translation gives CASSPTGQPQHF.